The rows below give T cell receptor beta chains drawn from one sample of a study of cytomegalovirus exposure and HLA in healthy donors. Only in-frame clones appear in the TCRdb table, and some are missing; sequencing was by immunoSEQ multiplex PCR. The table includes more than 200,000 clones, under 70% detected once. The sequenced sample was PBMCs. These receptors were taken from a man aged 35-49 years in good health and CMV-seropositive. Both conserved end residues are part of each CDR3. The order of the fields is J gene, D gene, clone size, V gene, CDR3 protein. The D gene is left open where the match is weak. For some rows the clone size is stated as once, few or many, or as a class when expanded; others skip it.

j_gene: TRBJ2-1; d_gene: NA; abundance: NA; v_gene: TRBV10-1; CDR3aa: CASSEENSNNEQFF
j_gene: TRBJ1-5; d_gene: NA; abundance: NA; v_gene: TRBV29-1; CDR3aa: CSVGEGQPQHF
j_gene: TRBJ1-2; d_gene: TRBD1; abundance: NA; v_gene: TRBV6-5; CDR3aa: CASKRQGDYGYTF
j_gene: TRBJ1-4; d_gene: NA; abundance: NA; v_gene: TRBV13; CDR3aa: CASSFYSELHEKLFF
j_gene: TRBJ1-6; d_gene: TRBD1; abundance: NA; v_gene: TRBV10-2; CDR3aa: CASSEWDRGSGSYNSPLHF
j_gene: TRBJ1-1; d_gene: NA; abundance: NA; v_gene: TRBV18; CDR3aa: CASSPSREDTEAFF
j_gene: TRBJ2-7; d_gene: NA; abundance: few; v_gene: TRBV27; CDR3aa: CASSFGKVGGYEQYF
j_gene: NA; d_gene: TRBD1; abundance: once; v_gene: TRBV29-1; CDR3aa: CSVEGTGTGAYEQYF
j_gene: TRBJ2-5; d_gene: TRBD1; abundance: NA; v_gene: TRBV2; CDR3aa: CASNLQGAPRETQYF
j_gene: TRBJ2-4; d_gene: NA; abundance: NA; v_gene: TRBV7-2; CDR3aa: CASSLYNRGVKNIQYF
j_gene: NA; d_gene: NA; abundance: NA; v_gene: TRBV4-1; CDR3aa: CASSQNQGGTYEQYF
j_gene: TRBJ2-3; d_gene: TRBD1; abundance: NA; v_gene: TRBV19; CDR3aa: CALNRVWDRGWTDTQYF
j_gene: NA; d_gene: NA; abundance: NA; v_gene: TRBV29-1; CDR3aa: CSVSGTPYEQYF
j_gene: TRBJ2-7; d_gene: TRBD2; abundance: NA; v_gene: TRBV5-4; CDR3aa: CASSFRVGGTSGGLYEQYF
j_gene: TRBJ2-1; d_gene: TRBD2; abundance: NA; v_gene: TRBV5-4; CDR3aa: CASSPTRGGFDEQFF
j_gene: TRBJ2-7; d_gene: NA; abundance: NA; v_gene: TRBV6-6; CDR3aa: CASYWGGARDEQYF
j_gene: TRBJ1-6; d_gene: TRBD1; abundance: NA; v_gene: TRBV28; CDR3aa: CATSAGTGNSPLHF
j_gene: TRBJ2-7; d_gene: NA; abundance: NA; v_gene: TRBV9; CDR3aa: CASSVVQAGEQYF
j_gene: TRBJ2-1; d_gene: TRBD1; abundance: NA; v_gene: TRBV7-7; CDR3aa: CASSFGQGTEQFF
j_gene: TRBJ2-5; d_gene: NA; abundance: once; v_gene: TRBV4-3; CDR3aa: CASSQDSGLGETQYF
j_gene: TRBJ2-7; d_gene: TRBD2; abundance: NA; v_gene: TRBV12-5; CDR3aa: CASGLVLWDYGKTEQYF
j_gene: TRBJ1-2; d_gene: TRBD1; abundance: NA; v_gene: TRBV19; CDR3aa: CASRGTGGLGGYTF
j_gene: TRBJ2-1; d_gene: NA; abundance: NA; v_gene: TRBV7-9; CDR3aa: CASSLDDQGFHEQFF
j_gene: TRBJ1-1; d_gene: TRBD1; abundance: NA; v_gene: TRBV6-4; CDR3aa: CASSDRTGGDTEAFF
j_gene: TRBJ1-2; d_gene: TRBD1; abundance: NA; v_gene: TRBV5-1; CDR3aa: CASSPSTGGEGYTF
j_gene: TRBJ2-1; d_gene: NA; abundance: NA; v_gene: TRBV4-1; CDR3aa: CASSQDAGINEQFF
j_gene: TRBJ1-2; d_gene: TRBD1; abundance: NA; v_gene: TRBV7-3; CDR3aa: CASSGSGQGDGYTF
j_gene: TRBJ2-7; d_gene: NA; abundance: few; v_gene: TRBV5-6; CDR3aa: CASSPIGGPGIEQYF
j_gene: TRBJ2-6; d_gene: NA; abundance: few; v_gene: TRBV19; CDR3aa: CASSSRPGANVLTF
j_gene: TRBJ2-5; d_gene: TRBD2; abundance: NA; v_gene: TRBV5-1; CDR3aa: CASSLEVGGDETQYF
j_gene: TRBJ2-4; d_gene: NA; abundance: NA; v_gene: TRBV27; CDR3aa: CASSFDFGADLAKNIQYF
j_gene: TRBJ1-1; d_gene: NA; abundance: NA; v_gene: TRBV6-1; CDR3aa: CASSYTRTEAFF
j_gene: TRBJ1-5; d_gene: NA; abundance: NA; v_gene: TRBV4-1; CDR3aa: CASSQDRREGAWRPQHF
j_gene: TRBJ2-5; d_gene: NA; abundance: NA; v_gene: TRBV27; CDR3aa: CASSSRGAGETQYF
j_gene: TRBJ1-1; d_gene: NA; abundance: NA; v_gene: TRBV4-2; CDR3aa: CASSLQLGGENTEAFF
j_gene: TRBJ2-5; d_gene: NA; abundance: few; v_gene: TRBV2; CDR3aa: CASSEWGGLQETQYF